This T cell receptor (beta chain) was obtained from a study of T cells in Graves' hyperthyroidism and ophthalmopathy. Study conclusions and caveats: The model made its ophthalmopathy prediction, and onset followed a median about 5.9 months later.

On this clonotype itself: Its antigen remains unknown.

Diagnostic decisions used clinical symptoms, serum thyroxine and TRAb, thyroid ultrasound and orbital computed tomography. TCR beta CDR3 region amplification was performed from RNA transcripts. An initial round of RT-PCR targeting the TCR CDR3 relied on the HTBI primer set. TCRdb used MiXCR to reprocess the multiplex PCR reads, holding one entry per CDR3 protein. The data show more than 500,000 distinct CDR3 sequences, 15% to 20% seen once. The sequence was collected from a woman aged 25 to 45 with Graves' hyperthyroidism. The sample comprised blood.

Written as DNA, the CDR3 is TGTGCCAGCAGCTTAGGACAGGCGGTCGAGCCCCAGCATTTT. This encodes CASSLGQAVEPQHF. The rearrangement joins TRBV7-9 to TRBJ1-5, with TRBD1 as a possible D gene (6 bases). The germline gives CDR1 SEHNR, CDR2 FQNEAQ (reference sequence). Trimming removed 1 base at V and 8 bases at J, with 12 bases between. The CDR3 has 14 residues.